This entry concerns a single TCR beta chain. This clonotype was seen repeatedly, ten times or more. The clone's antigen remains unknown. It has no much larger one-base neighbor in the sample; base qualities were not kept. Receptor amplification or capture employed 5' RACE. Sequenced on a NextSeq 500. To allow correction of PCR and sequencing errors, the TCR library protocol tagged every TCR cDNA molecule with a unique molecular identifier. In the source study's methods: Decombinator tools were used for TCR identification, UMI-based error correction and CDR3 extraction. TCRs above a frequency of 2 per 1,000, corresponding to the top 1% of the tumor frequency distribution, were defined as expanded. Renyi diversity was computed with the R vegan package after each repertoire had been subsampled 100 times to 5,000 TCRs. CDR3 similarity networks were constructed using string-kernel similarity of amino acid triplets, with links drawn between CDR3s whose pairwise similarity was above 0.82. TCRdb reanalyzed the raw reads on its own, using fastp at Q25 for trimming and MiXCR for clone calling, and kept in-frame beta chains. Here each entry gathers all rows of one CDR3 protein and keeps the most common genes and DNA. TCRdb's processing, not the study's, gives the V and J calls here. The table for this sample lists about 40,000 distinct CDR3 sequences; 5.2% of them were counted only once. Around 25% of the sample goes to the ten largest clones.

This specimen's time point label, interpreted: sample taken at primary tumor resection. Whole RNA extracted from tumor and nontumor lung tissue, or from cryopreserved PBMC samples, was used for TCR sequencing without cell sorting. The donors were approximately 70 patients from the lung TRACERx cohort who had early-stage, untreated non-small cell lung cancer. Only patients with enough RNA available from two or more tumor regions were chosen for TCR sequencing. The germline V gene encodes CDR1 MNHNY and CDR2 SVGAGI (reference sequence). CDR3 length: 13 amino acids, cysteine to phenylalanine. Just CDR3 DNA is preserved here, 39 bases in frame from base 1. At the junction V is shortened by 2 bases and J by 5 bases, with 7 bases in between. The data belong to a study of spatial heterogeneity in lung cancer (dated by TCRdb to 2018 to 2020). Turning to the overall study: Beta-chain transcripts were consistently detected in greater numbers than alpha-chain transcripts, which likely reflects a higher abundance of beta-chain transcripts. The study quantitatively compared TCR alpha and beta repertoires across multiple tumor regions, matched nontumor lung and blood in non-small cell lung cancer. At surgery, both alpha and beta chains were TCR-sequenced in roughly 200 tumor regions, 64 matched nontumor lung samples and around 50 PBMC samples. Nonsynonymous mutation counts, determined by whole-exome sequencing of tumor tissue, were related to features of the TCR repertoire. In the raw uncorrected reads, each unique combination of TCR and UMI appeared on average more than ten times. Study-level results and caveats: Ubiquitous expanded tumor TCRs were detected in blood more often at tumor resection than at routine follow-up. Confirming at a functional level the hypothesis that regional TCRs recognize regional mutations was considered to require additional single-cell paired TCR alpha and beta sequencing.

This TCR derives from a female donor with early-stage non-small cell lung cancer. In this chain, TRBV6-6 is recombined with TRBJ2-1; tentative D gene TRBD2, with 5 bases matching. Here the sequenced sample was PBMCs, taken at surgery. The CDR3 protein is CASSYMEDNEQFF. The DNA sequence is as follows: TGTGCCAGCAGTTACATGGAGGACAATGAGCAGTTCTTC.